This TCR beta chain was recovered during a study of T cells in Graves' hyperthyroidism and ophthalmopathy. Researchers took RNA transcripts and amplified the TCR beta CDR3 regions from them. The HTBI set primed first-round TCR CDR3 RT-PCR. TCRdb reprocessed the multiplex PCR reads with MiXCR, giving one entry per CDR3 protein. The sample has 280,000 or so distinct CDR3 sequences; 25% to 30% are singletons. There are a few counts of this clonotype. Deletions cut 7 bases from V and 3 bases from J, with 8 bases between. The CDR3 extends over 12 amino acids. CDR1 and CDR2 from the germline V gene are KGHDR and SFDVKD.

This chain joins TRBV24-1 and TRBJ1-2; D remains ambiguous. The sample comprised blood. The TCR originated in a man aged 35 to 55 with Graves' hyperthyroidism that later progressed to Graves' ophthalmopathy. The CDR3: CATSSRDYGYTF. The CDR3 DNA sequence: TGTGCCACCAGCTCACGAGACTATGGCTACACCTTC.